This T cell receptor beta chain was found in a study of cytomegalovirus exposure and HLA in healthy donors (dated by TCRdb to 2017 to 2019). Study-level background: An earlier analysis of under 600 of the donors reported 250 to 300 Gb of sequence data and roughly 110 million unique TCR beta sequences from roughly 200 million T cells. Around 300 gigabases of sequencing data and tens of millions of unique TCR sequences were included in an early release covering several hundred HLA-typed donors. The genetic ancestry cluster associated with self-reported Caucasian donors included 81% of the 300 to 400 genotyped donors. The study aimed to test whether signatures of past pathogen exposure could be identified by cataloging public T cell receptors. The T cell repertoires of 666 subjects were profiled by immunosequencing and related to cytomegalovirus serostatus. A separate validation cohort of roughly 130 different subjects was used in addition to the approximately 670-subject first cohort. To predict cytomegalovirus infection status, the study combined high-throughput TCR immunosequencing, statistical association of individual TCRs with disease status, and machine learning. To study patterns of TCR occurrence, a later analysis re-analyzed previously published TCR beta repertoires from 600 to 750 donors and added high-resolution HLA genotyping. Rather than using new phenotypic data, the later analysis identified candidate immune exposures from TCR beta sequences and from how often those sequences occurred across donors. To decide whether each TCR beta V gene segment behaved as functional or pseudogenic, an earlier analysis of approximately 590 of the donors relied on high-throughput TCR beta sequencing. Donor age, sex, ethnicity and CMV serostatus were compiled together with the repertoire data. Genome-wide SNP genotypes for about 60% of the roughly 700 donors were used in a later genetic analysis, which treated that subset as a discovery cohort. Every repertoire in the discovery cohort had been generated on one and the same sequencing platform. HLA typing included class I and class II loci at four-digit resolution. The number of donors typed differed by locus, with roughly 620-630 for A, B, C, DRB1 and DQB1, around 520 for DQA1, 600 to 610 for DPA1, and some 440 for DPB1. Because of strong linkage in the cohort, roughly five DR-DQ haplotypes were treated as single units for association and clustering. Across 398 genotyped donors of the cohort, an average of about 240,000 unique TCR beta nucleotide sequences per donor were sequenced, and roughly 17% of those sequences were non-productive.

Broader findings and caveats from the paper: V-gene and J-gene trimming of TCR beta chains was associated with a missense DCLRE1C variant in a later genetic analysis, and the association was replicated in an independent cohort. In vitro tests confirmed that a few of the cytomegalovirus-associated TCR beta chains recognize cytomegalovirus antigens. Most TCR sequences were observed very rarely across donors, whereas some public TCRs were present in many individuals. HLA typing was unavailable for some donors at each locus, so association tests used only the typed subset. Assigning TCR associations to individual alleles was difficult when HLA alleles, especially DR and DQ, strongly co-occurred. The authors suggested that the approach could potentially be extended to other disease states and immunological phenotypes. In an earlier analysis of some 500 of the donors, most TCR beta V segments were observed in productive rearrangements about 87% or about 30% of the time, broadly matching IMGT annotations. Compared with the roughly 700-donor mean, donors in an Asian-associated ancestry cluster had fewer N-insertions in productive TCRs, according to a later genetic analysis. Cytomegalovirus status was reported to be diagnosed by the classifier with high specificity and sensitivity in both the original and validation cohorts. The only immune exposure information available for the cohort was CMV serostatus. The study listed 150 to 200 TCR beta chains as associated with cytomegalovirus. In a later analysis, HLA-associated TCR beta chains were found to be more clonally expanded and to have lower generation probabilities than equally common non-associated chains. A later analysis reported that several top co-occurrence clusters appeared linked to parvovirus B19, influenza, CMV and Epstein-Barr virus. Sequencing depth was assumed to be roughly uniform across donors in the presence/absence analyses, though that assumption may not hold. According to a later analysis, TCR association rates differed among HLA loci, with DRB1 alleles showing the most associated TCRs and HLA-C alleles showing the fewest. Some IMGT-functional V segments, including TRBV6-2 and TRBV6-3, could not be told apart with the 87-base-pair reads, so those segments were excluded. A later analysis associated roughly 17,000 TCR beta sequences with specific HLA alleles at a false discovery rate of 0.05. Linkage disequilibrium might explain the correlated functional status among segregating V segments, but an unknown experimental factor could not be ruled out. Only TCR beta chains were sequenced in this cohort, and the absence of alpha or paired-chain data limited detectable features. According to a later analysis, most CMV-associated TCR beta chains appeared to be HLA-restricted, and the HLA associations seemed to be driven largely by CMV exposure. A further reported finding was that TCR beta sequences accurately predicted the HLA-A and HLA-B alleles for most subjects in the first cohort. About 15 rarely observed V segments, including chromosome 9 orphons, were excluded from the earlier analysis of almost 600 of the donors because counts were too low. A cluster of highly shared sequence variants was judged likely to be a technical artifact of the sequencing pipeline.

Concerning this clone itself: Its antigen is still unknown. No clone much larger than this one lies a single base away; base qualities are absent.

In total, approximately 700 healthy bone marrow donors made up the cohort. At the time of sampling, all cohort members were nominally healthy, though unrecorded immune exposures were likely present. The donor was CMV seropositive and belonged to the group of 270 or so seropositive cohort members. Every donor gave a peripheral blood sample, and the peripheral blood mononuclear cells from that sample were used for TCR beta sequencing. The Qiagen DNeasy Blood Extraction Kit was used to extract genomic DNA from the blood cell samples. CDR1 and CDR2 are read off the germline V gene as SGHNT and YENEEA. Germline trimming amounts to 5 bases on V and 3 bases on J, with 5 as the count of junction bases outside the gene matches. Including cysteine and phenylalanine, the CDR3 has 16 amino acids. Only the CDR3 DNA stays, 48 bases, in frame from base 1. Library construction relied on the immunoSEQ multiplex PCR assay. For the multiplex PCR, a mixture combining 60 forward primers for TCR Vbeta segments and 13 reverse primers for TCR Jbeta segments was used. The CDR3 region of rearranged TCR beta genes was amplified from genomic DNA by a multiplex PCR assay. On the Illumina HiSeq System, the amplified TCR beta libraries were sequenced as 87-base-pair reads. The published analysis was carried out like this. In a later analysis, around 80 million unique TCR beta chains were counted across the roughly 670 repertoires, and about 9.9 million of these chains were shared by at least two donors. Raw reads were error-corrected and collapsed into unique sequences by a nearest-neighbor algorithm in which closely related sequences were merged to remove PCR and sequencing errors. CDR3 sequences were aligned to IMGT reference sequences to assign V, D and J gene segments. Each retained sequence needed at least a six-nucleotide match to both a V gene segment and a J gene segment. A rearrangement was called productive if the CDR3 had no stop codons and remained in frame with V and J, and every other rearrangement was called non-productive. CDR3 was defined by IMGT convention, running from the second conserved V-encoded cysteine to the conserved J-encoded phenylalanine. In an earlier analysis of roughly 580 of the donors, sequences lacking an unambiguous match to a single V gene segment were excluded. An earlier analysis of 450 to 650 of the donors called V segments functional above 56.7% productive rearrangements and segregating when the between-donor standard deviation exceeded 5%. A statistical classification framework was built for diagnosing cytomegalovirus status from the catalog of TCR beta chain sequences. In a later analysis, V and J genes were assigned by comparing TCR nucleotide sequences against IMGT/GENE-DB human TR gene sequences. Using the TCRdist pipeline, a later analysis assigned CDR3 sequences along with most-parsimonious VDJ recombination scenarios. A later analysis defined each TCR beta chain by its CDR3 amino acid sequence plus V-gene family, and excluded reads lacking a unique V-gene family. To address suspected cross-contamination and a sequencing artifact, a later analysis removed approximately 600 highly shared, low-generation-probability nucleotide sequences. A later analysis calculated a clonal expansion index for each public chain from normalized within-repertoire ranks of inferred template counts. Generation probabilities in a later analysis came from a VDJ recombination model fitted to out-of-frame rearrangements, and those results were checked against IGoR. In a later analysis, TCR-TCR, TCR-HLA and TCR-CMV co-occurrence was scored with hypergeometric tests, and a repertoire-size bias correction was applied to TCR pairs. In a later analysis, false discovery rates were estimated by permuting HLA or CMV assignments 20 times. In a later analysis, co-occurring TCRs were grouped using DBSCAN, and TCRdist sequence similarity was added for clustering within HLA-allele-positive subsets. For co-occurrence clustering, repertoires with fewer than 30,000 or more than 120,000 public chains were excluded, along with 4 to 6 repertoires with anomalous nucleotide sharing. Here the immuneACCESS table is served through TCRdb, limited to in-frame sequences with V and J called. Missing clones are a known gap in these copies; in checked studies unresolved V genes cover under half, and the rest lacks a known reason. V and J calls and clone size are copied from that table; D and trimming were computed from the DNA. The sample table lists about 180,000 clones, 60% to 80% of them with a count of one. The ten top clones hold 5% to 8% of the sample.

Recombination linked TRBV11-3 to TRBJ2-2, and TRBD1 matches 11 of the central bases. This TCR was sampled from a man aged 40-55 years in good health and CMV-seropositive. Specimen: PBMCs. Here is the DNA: TGTGCCAGCAGCCACCGGGACAGGGGGGACACCGGGGAGCTGTTTTTT. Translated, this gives CASSHRDRGDTGELFF.